The 3 T cell receptor beta chains reported below all come from one sample, sequenced in a study of T-cell reconstitution after alpha-beta-depleted transplantation in children. The TCRbeta library incorporated unique molecular identifiers. Each CDR3 protein gets one entry after TCRdb re-called the PCR reads with MiXCR. The data hold roughly 300,000 distinct CDR3 sequences, with 9.9% observed a single time. The sample in question was PBMCs from the stem cell graft donor, obtained from the stem cell graft. The receptors were sampled from a human donor who donated a stem cell graft to a child with SCID.

This clonotype was seen at least ten times. The rearrangement joins TRBV9 to TRBJ1-6, with D unclear. CDR1 and CDR2 (germline): SGDLS, YYNGEE. V dropped 0 bases and J dropped 7 bases, with 2 bases sitting between them. CDR3 size: 12 residues. Written as DNA, the CDR3 is TGTGCCAGCAGCGTAGGGAATTCACCCCTCCACTTT. This gives the protein CASSVGNSPLHF.

This clonotype was seen many times. J is TRBJ2-1 and V is TRBV7-2; TRBD2 matches 9 bases. V lost 1 base, J lost 3 bases, and 4 bases stayed unmatched. Germline V CDR1 and CDR2: SGHTA, FQGNSA. The CDR3 spans 16 residues. This CDR3 is CASSLGLAGNYNEQFF. CDR3 nucleotides: TGTGCCAGCAGCTTAGGGCTAGCGGGGAACTACAATGAGCAGTTCTTC.

The chain employs TRBV4-1 and TRBJ2-3, with 9 bases matching TRBD2. The CDR3 is made up of 18 amino acids. Unmatched junction bases numbered 8, after V lost 0 bases and J lost 1 base. Germline V CDR1 and CDR2: MGHRA, YSYEKL. The CDR3 sequence is CASSQEISGGIGTDTQYF. The CDR3 region has the DNA TGCGCCAGCAGCCAAGAAATTAGCGGGGGAATCGGCACAGATACGCAGTATTTT.